Listed here is a single TCR beta chain. The sample belongs to a study of cytomegalovirus exposure and HLA in healthy donors. V was pared by 4 bases and J by 0 bases, with 13 bases between. The length of the CDR3 is 15 residues. Germline V gene lookup returns CDR1 GTSNPN and CDR2 SVGIG (reference sequence). TCRdb's table, derived via immunoSEQ multiplex PCR, lists solely in-frame clones and lacks some. Altogether around 200,000 clones are present, about 86% being singletons, with the ten largest covering roughly 2.8%. This chain links TRBV30 with TRBJ1-3; possibly TRBD1 for D (5 bases). The origin of this receptor is a young woman in good health and CMV-seronegative. The sequenced material came from PBMCs. CDR3 residues: CAWIGGGDSGNTIYF. In DNA form, the CDR3 reads TGTGCCTGGATTGGGGGAGGAGACTCTGGAAACACCATATATTTT. The variable domain in full, completed from reference TRBV30 and TRBJ1-3, reads SQTIHQWPATLVQPVGSPLSLECTVEGTSNPNLYWYRQAAGRGLQLLFYSVGIGQISSEVPQNLSASRPQDRQFILSSKKLLLSDSGFYLCAWIGGGDSGNTIYFGEGSWLTVV.